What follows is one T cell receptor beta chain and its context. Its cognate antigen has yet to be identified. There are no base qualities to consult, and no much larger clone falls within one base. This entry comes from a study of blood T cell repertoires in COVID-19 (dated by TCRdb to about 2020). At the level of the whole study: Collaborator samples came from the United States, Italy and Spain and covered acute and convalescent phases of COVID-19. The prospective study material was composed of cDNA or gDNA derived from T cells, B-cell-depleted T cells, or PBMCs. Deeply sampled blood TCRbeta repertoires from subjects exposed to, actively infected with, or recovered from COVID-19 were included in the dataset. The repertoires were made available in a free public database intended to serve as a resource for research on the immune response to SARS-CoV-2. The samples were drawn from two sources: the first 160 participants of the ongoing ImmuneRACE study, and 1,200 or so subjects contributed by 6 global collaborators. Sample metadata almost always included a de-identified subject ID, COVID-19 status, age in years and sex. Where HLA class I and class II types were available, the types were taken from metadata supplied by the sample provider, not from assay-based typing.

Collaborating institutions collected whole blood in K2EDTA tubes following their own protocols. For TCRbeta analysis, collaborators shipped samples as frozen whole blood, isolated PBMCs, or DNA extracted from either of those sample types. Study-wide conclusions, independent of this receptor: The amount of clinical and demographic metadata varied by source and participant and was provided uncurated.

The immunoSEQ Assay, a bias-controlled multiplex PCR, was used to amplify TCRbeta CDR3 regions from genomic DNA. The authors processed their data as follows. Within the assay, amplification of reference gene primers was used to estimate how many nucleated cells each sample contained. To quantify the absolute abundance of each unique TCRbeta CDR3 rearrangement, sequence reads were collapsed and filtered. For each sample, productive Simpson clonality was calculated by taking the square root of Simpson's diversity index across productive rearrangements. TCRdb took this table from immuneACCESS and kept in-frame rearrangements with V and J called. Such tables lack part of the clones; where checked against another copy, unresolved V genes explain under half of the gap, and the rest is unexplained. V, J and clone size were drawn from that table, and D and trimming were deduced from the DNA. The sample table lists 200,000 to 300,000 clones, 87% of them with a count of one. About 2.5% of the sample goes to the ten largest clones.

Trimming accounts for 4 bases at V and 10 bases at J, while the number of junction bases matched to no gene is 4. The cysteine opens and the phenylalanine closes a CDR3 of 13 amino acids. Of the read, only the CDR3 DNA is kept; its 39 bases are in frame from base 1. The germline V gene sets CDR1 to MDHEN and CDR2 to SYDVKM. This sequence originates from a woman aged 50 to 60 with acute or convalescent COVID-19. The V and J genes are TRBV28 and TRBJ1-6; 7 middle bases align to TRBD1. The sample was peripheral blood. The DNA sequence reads TGTGCCAGCAGTTCCGACAGGGTATCACCCCTCCACTTT. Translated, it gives CASSSDRVSPLHF. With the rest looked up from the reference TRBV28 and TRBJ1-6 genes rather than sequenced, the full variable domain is DVKVTQSSRYLVKRTGEKVFLECVQDMDHENMFWYRQDPGLGLRLIYFSYDVKMKEKGDIPEGYSVSREKKERFSLILESASTNQTSMYLCASSSDRVSPLHFGNGTRLTVT.